This TCR beta chain was obtained from a study of yellow fever vaccine responses in identical twins (dated by TCRdb to between 2017 and 2018). For the wider study: Focusing on identical twins, the study followed the T cell clones that responded to the vaccine, and did so with precision.

This clonotype was detected a few times. Its antigen target is currently unknown. One base away there is no much larger clone; base qualities are not given. Spanning cysteine to phenylalanine, the CDR3 consists of 12 amino acids. Only the CDR3 DNA stays, 36 bases, in frame from base 1. V drops 1 base and J drops 5 bases, leaving 6 bases in between. The germline V gene provides CDR1 SGHRS and CDR2 YFSETQ. The method behind the library was RT-PCR. This sample was sequenced with an Illumina HiSeq 2500. TCRdb passed the public sequencing reads through fastp at Q25 and MiXCR, retaining productive beta sequences. Merged by CDR3 protein, the rows form single entries marked with the most common genes and DNA. The sample has approximately 32,000 distinct CDR3 sequences on record, roughly three fifths of them singletons. The ten largest account for around 5% of the sample. Broad study findings and their caveats: According to the authors, in identical twins the way T cells responded to vaccination appeared partly convergent and partly personalized.

This chain joins TRBV5-1 to TRBJ2-5, with the D gene not clear enough to name. The TCR was taken from a woman between 18 and 29 years old who received the yellow fever vaccine. Donor details come from another sample of the same person, matched by shared clones. The sample consisted of T cells from blood (PBMCs), unsorted or a sorted subset (not recorded which), taken before or after yellow fever vaccination (not recorded which). The CDR3 region has the sequence CASSLKGETQYF. The DNA is TGCGCCAGCAGCTTGAAGGGTGAGACCCAGTACTTC.